The T cell receptor beta chain described here comes from a study of type 1 and type 2 diabetes patients (dated by TCRdb to about 2016). Concerning the study at large: Roughly 10 type 1 diabetes patients, four type 2 diabetes patients and roughly 6 nondiabetic controls, all recruited in China, made up the cohort. Across the study, CD4+ and CD8+ T cells were positively selected from PBMCs using CD4 or CD8 MicroBeads on MACS columns. A total of 15 million to 20 million paired-end reads were generated across the whole study. The study used high-throughput sequencing to profile TCRbeta repertoires and compare individuals with type 1 diabetes, type 2 diabetes and no diabetes. Type 2 diabetes patients were used as a disease comparison group for the type 1 diabetes patients. Comparing 20-cycle and roughly 25-cycle amplification showed similar V gene usage, suggesting similar primer efficiencies and random PCR bias. Sequencing of the TCRbeta libraries was paired-end and was performed on Illumina HiSeq 2000 or MiSeq instruments.

Beyond this particular receptor, the publication reports: High diversity was shown by type 2 diabetes repertoires, and the diversity was significantly greater than that of type 1 diabetes repertoires in both CD4+ and CD8+ T cells. Type 2 diabetes patients had few highly-expanded CD4+ clones (median one), and those clones made up a median approximately 3.9% of reads. Highly correlated V and J gene usage patterns were observed for type 2 diabetes and control samples, with an average of approximately 0.97 between samples. Because only a limited number of T2D and control samples were sequenced, some T1D-only HECs might also appear in more T2D or control samples. Age and gender were not matched between study groups, possibly biasing interpretation.

The germline V gene yields SNHLY for CDR1 and FYNNEI for CDR2. Inclusive of the bounding cysteine and phenylalanine, the CDR3 is 13 residues long. Here the CDR3 DNA is all that survives: 39 bases in frame from base 1. The trim is 10 bases for V and 3 bases for J, with a gap of 16 bases between the germline ends. Every diabetic patient fulfilled standard classification criteria for type 1 or type 2 diabetes, and glucose and C-peptide were evaluated using WHO-recommended methods. Donors were excluded if they had other autoimmune diseases or infections within the previous four weeks. Approximately 10 milliliters of peripheral blood were collected from each participant. LymphoPrep density separation was used to isolate PBMCs. This clonotype was counted ten times or more. The antigen it binds to is not known. One base away there is no much larger clone; base qualities are not given. Sequenced on an Illumina MiSeq. Genomic DNA from sorted T cell subsets served as template for TCRbeta CDR3 amplification. The TCRbeta CDR3 region was amplified by multiplex PCR using 30 forward and 13 reverse primers. PCR products were purified with AMPure XP beads, then indices and adaptors were added in a second roughly 23-cycle PCR. Before sequencing, libraries were gel-purified with the QIAquick Gel Extraction Kit. In the original analysis: Paired-end reads were merged with FLASH and aligned to IMGT V, D and J germline references using IgBLAST. Reads with below 70% alignment identity to germline references were discarded, leaving 11,114,426 reads study-wide. Following IMGT definitions, CDR3 boundaries, reading frame and productivity were assigned. Clones at or above 1% of reads were defined as highly-expanded clones, and diversity was measured by normalized Shannon entropy. Unpaired two-tailed t-tests were used to test group differences in Shannon entropy. TCRdb handled the public reads itself, with Q25 trimming in fastp and clone calling in MiXCR, and kept productive beta chains. Entries are consolidated by CDR3 protein sequence, retaining the most common genes and DNA. These V and J calls rely on TCRdb rather than the paper's analysis. The sample table shows 270,000 or so distinct CDR3 sequences, and 45% to 60% are seen once. The ten top clones hold around 15% of the sample.

The chain is assembled from TRBV2 and TRBJ2-7; TRBD1 is possibly the D segment (5 matching bases). Sequenced sample: peripheral blood mononuclear cells (PBMCs). The source is a man between 18 and 29 years old with type 2 diabetes. The DNA sequence is TGTGCCACCGACCCCGGCCAGGGCTACGAGCAGTACTTC. Protein translation: CATDPGQGYEQYF.